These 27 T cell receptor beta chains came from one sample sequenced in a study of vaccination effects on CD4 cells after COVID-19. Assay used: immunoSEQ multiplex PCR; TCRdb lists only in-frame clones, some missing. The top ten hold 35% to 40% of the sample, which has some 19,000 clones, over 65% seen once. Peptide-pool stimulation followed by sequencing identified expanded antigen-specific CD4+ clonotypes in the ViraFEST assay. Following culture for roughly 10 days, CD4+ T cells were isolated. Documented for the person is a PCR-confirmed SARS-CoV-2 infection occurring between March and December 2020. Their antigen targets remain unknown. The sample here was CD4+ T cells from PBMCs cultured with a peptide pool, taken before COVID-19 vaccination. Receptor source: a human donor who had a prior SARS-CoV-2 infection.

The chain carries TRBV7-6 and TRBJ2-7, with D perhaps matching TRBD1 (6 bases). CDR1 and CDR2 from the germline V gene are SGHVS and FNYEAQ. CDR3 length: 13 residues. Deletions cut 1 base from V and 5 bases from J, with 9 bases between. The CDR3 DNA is TGTGCCAGCAGCTTAGTAGCAGGGGACGAGCAGTACTTC. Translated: CASSLVAGDEQYF.

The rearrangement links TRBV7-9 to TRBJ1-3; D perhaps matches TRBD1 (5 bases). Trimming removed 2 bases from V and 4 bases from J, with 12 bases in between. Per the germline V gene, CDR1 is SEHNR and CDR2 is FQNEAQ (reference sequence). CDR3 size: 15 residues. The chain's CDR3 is CASSLQAGLGNTIYF. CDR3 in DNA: TGTGCCAGCAGCTTACAGGCAGGGCTGGGAAACACCATATATTTT.

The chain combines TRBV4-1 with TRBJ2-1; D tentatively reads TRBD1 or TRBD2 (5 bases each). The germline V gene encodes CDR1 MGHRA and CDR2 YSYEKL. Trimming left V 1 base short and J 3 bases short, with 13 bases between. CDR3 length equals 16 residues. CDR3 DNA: TGCGCCAGCAGCCAAGTCTCAGTTGGGGGCTACAATGAGCAGTTCTTC. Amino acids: CASSQVSVGGYNEQFF.

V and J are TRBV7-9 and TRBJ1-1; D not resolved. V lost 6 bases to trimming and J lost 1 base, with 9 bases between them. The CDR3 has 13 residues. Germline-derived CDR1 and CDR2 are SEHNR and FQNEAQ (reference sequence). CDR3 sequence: CASSLDPNTEAFF. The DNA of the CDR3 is TGTGCCAGCAGTCTAGACCCGAACACTGAAGCTTTCTTT.

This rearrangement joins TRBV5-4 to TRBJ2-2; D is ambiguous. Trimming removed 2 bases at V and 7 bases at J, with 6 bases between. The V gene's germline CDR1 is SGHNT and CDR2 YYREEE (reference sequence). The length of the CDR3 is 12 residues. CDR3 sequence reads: CASSFVSGELFF. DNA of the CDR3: TGTGCCAGCAGCTTTGTTAGCGGGGAGCTGTTTTTT.

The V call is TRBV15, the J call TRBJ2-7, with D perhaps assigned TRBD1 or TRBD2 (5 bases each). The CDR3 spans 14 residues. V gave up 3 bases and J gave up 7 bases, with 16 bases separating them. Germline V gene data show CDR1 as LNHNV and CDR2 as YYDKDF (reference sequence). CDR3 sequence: CATSRTAASWEQYF. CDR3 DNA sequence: TGTGCCACCAGCAGGACAGCGGCTTCGTGGGAGCAGTACTTC.

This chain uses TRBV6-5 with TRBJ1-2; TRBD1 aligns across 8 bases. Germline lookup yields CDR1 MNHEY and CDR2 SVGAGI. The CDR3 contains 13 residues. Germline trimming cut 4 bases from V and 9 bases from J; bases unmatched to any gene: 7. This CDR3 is CASSSAGGTRYTF. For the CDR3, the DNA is TGTGCCAGCAGTTCCGCAGGGGGCACTCGCTACACCTTC.

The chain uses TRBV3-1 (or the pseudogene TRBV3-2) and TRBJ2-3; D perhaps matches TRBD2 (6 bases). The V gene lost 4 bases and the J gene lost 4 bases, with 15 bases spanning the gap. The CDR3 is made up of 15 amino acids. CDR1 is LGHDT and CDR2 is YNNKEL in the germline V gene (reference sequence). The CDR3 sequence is CASSRRPTRADTQYF. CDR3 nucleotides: TGTGCCAGCAGCCGACGCCCGACTAGGGCAGATACGCAGTATTTT.

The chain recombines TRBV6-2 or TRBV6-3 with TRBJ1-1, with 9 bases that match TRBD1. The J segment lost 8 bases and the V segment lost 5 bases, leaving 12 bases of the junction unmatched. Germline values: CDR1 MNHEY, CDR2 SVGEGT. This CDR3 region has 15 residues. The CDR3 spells CASSDQRTGADEAFF. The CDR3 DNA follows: TGTGCCAGCAGTGATCAGAGGACAGGGGCGGACGAAGCTTTCTTT.

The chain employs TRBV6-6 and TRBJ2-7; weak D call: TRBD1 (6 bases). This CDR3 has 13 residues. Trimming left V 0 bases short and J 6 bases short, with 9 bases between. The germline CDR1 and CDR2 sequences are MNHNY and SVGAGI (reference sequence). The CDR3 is CASSYSTGPEQYF. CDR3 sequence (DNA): TGTGCCAGCAGTTACTCAACAGGGCCCGAGCAGTACTTC.

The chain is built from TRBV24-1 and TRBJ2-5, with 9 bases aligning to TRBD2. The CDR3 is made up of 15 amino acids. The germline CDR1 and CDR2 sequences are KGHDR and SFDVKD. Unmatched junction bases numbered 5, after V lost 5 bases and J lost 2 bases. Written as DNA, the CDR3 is TGTGCCACCAGTGGCGGGAGGGGAGTTCAAGAGACCCAGTACTTC. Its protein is CATSGGRGVQETQYF.

CDR3 loop: CAWSPDRDQPQHF. As DNA, the CDR3 is TGTGCCTGGAGTCCTGACCGGGATCAGCCCCAGCATTTT. The chain links TRBV30 to TRBJ1-5, with no clear D. The V end was cut by 2 bases, the J end by 5 bases, with 10 bases between. Germline CDR1 reads GTSNPN; CDR2 reads SVGIG (reference sequence). This CDR3 is built from 13 residues.

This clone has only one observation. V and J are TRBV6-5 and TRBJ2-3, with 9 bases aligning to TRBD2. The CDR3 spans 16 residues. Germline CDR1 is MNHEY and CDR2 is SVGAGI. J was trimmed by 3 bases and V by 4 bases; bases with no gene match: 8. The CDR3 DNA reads TGTGCCAGCAGTTCCCATAGCGGGAGTCTTACAGATACGCAGTATTTT. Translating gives CASSSHSGSLTDTQYF.

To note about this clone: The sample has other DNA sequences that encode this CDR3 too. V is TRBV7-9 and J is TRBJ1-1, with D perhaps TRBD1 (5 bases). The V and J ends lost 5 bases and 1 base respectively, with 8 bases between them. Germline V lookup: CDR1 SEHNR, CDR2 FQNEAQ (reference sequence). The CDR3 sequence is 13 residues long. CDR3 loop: CASSLGQNTEAFF. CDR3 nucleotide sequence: TGTGCCAGCAGCCTCGGACAGAACACTGAAGCTTTCTTT. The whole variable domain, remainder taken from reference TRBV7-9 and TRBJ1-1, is DTGVSQNPRHKITKRGQNVTFRCDPISEHNRLYWYRQTLGQGPEFLTYFQNEAQLEKSRLLSDRFSAERPKGSFSTLEIQRTEQGDSAMYLCASSLGQNTEAFFGQGTRLTVV.

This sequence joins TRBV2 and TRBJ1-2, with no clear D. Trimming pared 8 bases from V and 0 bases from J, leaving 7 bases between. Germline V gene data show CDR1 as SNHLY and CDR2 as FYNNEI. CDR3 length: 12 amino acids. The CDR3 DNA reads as TGTGCCAGCTCTCGAGCTAACTATGGCTACACCTTC. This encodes CASSRANYGYTF.

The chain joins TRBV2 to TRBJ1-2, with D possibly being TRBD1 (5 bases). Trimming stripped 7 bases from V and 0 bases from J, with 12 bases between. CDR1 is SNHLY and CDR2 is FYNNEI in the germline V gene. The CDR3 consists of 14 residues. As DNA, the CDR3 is TGTGCCAGCATCCGACAGCTAGCTAACTATGGCTACACCTTC. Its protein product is CASIRQLANYGYTF.

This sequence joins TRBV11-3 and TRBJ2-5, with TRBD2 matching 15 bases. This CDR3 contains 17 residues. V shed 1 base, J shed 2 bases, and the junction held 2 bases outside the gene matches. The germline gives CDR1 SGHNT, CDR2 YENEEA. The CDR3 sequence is CASSLGTSGRAQETQYF. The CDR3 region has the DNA TGTGCCAGCAGCTTAGGGACTAGCGGGAGGGCTCAAGAGACCCAGTACTTC.

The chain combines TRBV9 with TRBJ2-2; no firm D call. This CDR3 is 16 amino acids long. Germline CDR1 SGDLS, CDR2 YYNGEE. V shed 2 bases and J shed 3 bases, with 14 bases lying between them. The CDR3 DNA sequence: TGTGCCAGCAGCGTTAGGCAGGCGAGGCACACCGGGGAGCTGTTTTTT. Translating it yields CASSVRQARHTGELFF.

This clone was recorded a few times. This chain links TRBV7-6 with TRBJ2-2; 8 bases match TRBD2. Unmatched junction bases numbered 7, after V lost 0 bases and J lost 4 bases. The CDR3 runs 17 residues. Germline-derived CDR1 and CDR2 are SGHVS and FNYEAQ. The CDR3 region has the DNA TGTGCCAGCAGCTTAGCGCCCAGCGGGAGTCGCACCGGGGAGCTGTTTTTT. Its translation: CASSLAPSGSRTGELFF.

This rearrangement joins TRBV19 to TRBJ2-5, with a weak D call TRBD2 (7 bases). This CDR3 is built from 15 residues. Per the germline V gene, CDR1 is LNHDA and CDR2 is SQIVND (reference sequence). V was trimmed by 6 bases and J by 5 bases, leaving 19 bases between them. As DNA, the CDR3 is TGTGCCAGTAGCACCAGGGGAGGGCCCTCGGAGACCCAGTACTTC. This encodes CASSTRGGPSETQYF.

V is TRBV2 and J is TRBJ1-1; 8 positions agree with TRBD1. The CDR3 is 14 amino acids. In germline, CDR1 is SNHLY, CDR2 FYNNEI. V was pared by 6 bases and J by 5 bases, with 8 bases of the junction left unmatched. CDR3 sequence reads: CASRDRVLTTEAFF. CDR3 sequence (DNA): TGTGCCAGCAGGGACAGGGTGCTTACAACTGAAGCTTTCTTT.

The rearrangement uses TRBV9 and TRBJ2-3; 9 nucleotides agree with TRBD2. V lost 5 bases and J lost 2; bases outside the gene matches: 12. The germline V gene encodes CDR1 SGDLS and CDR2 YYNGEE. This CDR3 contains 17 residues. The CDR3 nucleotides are TGTGCCAGCAGTTTTAGCGGGGGCCCGTACGACACAGATACGCAGTATTTT. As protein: CASSFSGGPYDTDTQYF.

The CDR3 region is CASSPRGPSTDTQYF. The CDR3 DNA is TGTGCCAGCAGCCCCAGGGGACCTAGCACAGATACGCAGTATTTT. This chain links TRBV7-9 with TRBJ2-3; D is perhaps TRBD1 (6 bases). This CDR3 comprises 15 residues. V was pared by 5 bases and J by 0 bases, with 12 bases between. From germline, CDR1 is SEHNR and CDR2 FQNEAQ (reference sequence).

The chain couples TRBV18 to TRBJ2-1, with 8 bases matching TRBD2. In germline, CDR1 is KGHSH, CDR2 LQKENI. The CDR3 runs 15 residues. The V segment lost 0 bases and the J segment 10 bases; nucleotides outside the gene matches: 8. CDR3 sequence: CASSPPSLREDEQFF. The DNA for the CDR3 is TGTGCCAGCTCACCACCGTCTTTGCGGGAGGACGAGCAGTTCTTC.

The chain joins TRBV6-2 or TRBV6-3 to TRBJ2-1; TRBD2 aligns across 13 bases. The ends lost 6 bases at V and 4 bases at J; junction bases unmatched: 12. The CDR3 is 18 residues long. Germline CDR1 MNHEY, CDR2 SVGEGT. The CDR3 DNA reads TGTGCCAGCAGCACCGGGACTAGCGGGATCAAACTTTACAATGAGCAGTTCTTC. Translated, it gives CASSTGTSGIKLYNEQFF.

The CDR3 DNA reads TGTGCCAGTAGTATAGTCGCATCTACTCTGTTTTTT. The encoded protein is CASSIVASTLFF. The chain recombines TRBV19 with TRBJ2-2, with D unclear. The CDR3 loop spans 12 amino acids. V dropped 1 base and J dropped 14 bases, with 11 bases sitting between them. Germline CDR1 LNHDA, CDR2 SQIVND (reference sequence).

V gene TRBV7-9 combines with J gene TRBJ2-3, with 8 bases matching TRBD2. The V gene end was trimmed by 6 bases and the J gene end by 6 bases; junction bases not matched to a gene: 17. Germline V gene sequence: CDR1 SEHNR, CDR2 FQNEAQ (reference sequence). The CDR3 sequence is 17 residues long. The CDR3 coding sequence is TGTGCCAGCAGTGTTAGGGACGGGGGGGGTTCTTTGGATACGCAGTATTTT. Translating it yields CASSVRDGGGSLDTQYF.